These 12 T cell receptor beta chains were sequenced from one sample in a study of shared clonotypes between healthy human individuals. Profiled with immunoSEQ multiplex PCR; TCRdb holds only in-frame clones, not every one. There are fewer than 1.8 million clones in the sample; approximately 98.5% occur only once, and approximately 0.4% lies in the top ten. Sequencing used naive CD4+ T cells sorted from blood. Subset indicated: CD45RA+ positively selected. The receptors stem from a man aged 25 to 40 in good health.

The V gene is TRBV5-6, the J gene TRBJ2-1; D is possibly TRBD1 (6 bases). The CDR3 runs to 15 residues. The germline V and J ends were trimmed by 2 bases and 4 bases, with 13 bases remaining between them. Germline CDR1 is SGHDT and CDR2 is YYEEEE. The CDR3 DNA reads TGTGCCAGCAGCTTTACCGGGACAAGGTACAATGAGCAGTTCTTC. Translated, it gives CASSFTGTRYNEQFF. Supplemented by reference TRBV5-6 and TRBJ2-1, the full variable domain reads DAGVTQSPTHLIKTRGQQVTLRCSPKSGHDTVSWYQQALGQGPQFIFQYYEEEERQRGNFPDRFSGHQFPNYSSELNVNALLLGDSALYLCASSFTGTRYNEQFFGPGTRLTVL.

The chain uses TRBV5-1 and TRBJ2-1; D gene ambiguous. Deletions cut 7 bases from V and 8 bases from J, with 10 bases between. Germline lookup yields CDR1 SGHRS and CDR2 YFSETQ. The CDR3 is 11 amino acids. The CDR3 coding sequence is TGCGCCAGCGTCGGGCCCTATGAGCAGTTCTTC. This codes for CASVGPYEQFF.

As to this clone: In the same sample, other DNA sequences code for this CDR3. The genes are TRBV4-2 and TRBJ2-3; the match to TRBD2 covers 9 bases. Germline trimming cut 1 base from V and 0 bases from J; bases unmatched to any gene: 2. The CDR3 runs 16 residues. In germline, CDR1 is LGHNA, CDR2 YNFKEQ. CDR3 amino acids: CASSQVSGSSTDTQYF. CDR3 DNA: TGTGCCAGCAGCCAAGTTAGCGGGAGTAGCACAGATACGCAGTATTTT.

The rearrangement uses TRBV7-3 and TRBJ2-2; TRBD1 matches 8 bases. Germline CDR1 reads SGHTA; CDR2 reads FQGTGA. The CDR3 has 16 amino acids. Trimming removed 2 bases from V and 4 bases from J; junction bases left unmatched: 6. The CDR3 DNA reads as TGTGCCAGCAGCTTACTCTCAGGGGGCGGCACCGGGGAGCTGTTTTTT. Translating it yields CASSLLSGGGTGELFF.

The J gene is TRBJ2-1, the V gene TRBV5-4; no definite D call. V lost 0 bases, J lost 5 bases, and 6 bases lay in between. CDR3 size: 13 residues. Germline assignment: CDR1 SGHNT and CDR2 YYREEE (reference sequence). CDR3 sequence (DNA): TGTGCCAGCAGCTTGGAAGTAAACAATGAGCAGTTCTTC. Residues: CASSLEVNNEQFF.

As DNA, the CDR3 is TGCGCCAGCAGCTTGTTGGATATCGGGAACACCGGGGAGCTGTTTTTT. It translates to CASSLLDIGNTGELFF. This chain connects TRBV5-1 to TRBJ2-2; D gene unclear. With 1 base removed from V and 1 base from J, the gap between germline ends came to 11 bases. The germline gives CDR1 SGHRS, CDR2 YFSETQ. The CDR3 loop spans 16 amino acids.

The chain is built from TRBV29-1 and TRBJ1-1; D ambiguous. The CDR3 covers 13 residues. The V gene's germline CDR1 is SQVTM and CDR2 ANQGSEA. V lost 2 bases to trimming and J lost 2 bases, with 9 bases between them. The CDR3 reads CSVEREPNTEAFF. CDR3 nucleotide sequence: TGCAGCGTTGAAAGGGAACCAAACACTGAAGCTTTCTTT.

The V and J genes are TRBV9 and TRBJ1-2; a weak D match, TRBD1 (6 bases). The length of the CDR3 is 15 residues. The V and J ends lost 4 bases and 1 base respectively, with 14 bases between them. The germline V gene has CDR1 SGDLS and CDR2 YYNGEE. CDR3 protein: CASSPQRTVNYGYTF. CDR3 bases: TGTGCCAGCAGCCCCCAAAGGACAGTTAACTATGGCTACACCTTC.

The rearrangement joins TRBV2 to TRBJ2-7; 7 bases are a match to TRBD2. After removal of 6 bases from V and 2 bases from J, the junction contained 10 bases not matched to a gene. CDR3 length: 15 residues. Germline V gives CDR1 SNHLY, CDR2 FYNNEI. CDR3 bases: TGTGCCAGCAGCTGGGAGGGCAACAGAGCCTACGAGCAGTACTTC. Its protein product is CASSWEGNRAYEQYF.

Comments on this clone: The same CDR3 arises from other DNA sequences in this sample as well. The chain uses TRBV18 and TRBJ2-7, with TRBD1 matching 7 bases. The germline gives CDR1 KGHSH, CDR2 LQKENI. J lost 3 bases, V lost 3 bases, and 2 bases had no gene match. This CDR3 spans 13 amino acids. This chain's CDR3 is CASSPTGNYEQYF. The CDR3 nucleotides are TGTGCCAGCTCACCGACAGGGAACTACGAGCAGTACTTC.

About this clone: The same CDR3 is also encoded by other DNA sequences in this sample. V usage is TRBV4-1 and J usage is TRBJ2-7, with TRBD2 matching 11 bases. The CDR3 runs to 15 residues. V lost 0 bases and J lost 4; bases outside the gene matches: 2. CDR1 is MGHRA, CDR2 YSYEKL, per germline. The DNA for the CDR3 is TGCGCCAGCAGCCAAGAGGGACTAGCGGATTACGAGCAGTACTTC. Encoded protein: CASSQEGLADYEQYF.

This chain connects TRBV5-1 to TRBJ1-1, with D unclear. The CDR3 is made up of 15 amino acids. The V gene's germline CDR1 is SGHRS and CDR2 YFSETQ. Trimming removed 0 bases at V and 0 bases at J, with 9 bases between. Here the CDR3 reads CASSLVGRLNTEAFF. CDR3 nucleotide sequence: TGCGCCAGCAGCTTGGTTGGCAGATTGAACACTGAAGCTTTCTTT.